This T cell receptor beta chain was obtained from a study of T cells in localized non-small cell lung cancer. General observations from the study: Clonality of T cells reached its maximum in uninvolved adjacent lung, surpassing tumor. Longer survival (overall) was linked to higher T cell density in blood.

Here immunoSEQ multiplex PCR was the method, and the copy in TCRdb shows in-frame clones only, minus some. The sample includes some 38,000 clones, 80% to 90% of them seen just once. Germline CDR1 SGDLS, CDR2 YYNGEE. The length of the CDR3 is 14 residues. The ends were cut back, 2 bases at V and 0 bases at J, with 8 bases in the middle. This clone was seen a handful of times. What it binds is unknown. The chain combines TRBV9 with TRBJ2-5; D is perhaps TRBD1 or TRBD2 (5 bases each). The source was peripheral blood mononuclear cells, collected before any cancer treatment. This clonotype was sampled from a male donor older than 55 with stage II lung adenocarcinoma. The CDR3 DNA reads TGTGCCAGCAGCGTTGGGACCCACCAAGAGACCCAGTACTTC. Translation: CASSVGTHQETQYF.